Detailed here is one TCR beta chain. Assay: immunoSEQ multiplex PCR; the TCRdb copy retains only in-frame clones and omits some. The repertoire holds approximately 51,000 clones, roughly 93% seen once, with roughly 4.5% in the top ten. The sample originates from a study of technical replicates of blood from several donors. Looked up from germline, CDR1 is SGHTA and CDR2 is FQGNSA. Trimming took 6 bases from V and 5 from J; bases not matched to a gene: 5. The CDR3 has 14 residues. This TCR came from a human donor in good health. Some clones in this sample may be carry-over from other donors' samples. Source material: PBMCs. The rearrangement links TRBV7-2 to TRBJ2-5; 11 positions agree with TRBD1. The DNA for the CDR3 is TGTGCCAGCAGGGACAGGGGGCGGATTGAGACCCAGTACTTC. Amino acid sequence: CASRDRGRIETQYF.